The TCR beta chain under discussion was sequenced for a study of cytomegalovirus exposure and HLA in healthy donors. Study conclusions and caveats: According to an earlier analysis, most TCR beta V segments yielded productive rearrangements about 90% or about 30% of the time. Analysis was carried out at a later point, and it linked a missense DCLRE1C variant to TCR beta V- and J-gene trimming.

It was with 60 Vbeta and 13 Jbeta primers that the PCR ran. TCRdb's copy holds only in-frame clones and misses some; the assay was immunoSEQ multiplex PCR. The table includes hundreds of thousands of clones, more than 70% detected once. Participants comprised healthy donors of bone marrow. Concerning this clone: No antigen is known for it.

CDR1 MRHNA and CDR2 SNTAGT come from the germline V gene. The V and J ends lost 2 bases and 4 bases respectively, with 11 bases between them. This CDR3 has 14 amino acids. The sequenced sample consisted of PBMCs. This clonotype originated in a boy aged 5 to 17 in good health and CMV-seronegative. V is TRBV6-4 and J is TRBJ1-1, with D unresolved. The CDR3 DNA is TGTGCCAGCAGTGACGGGCAGGAAGGCACTGAAGCTTTCTTT. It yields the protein CASSDGQEGTEAFF.